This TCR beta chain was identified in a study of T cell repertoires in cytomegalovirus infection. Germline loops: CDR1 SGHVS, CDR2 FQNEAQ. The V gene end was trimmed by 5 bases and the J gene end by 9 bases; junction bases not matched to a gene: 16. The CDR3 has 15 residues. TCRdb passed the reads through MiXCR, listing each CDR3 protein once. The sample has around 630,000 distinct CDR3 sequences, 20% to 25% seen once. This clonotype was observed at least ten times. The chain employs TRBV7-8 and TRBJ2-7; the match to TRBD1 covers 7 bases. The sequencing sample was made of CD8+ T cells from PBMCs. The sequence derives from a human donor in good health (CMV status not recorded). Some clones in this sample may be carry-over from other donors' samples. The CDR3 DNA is TGTGCCAGCAGCCCCGACGGACAGGTCCCGAATGGGCAGTACGTC. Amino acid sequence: CASSPDGQVPNGQYV.